This T cell receptor beta chain was found in a study of T cells in Graves' hyperthyroidism and ophthalmopathy. In this sample, this clonotype turned up many times. TCR beta CDR3 region amplification was performed from RNA transcripts. During a first-round RT-PCR of the TCR CDR3, the HTBI primer set was used. TCRdb processed the multiplex PCR reads anew with MiXCR; each CDR3 protein has one entry. The table lists 600,000 to 700,000 distinct CDR3 sequences, 45% of them singletons. With 3 bases clipped from V and 9 bases from J, the junction kept 5 bases outside the gene matches. Germline lookup yields CDR1 SGHVS and CDR2 FQNEAQ. This CDR3 is 14 amino acids long.

The clonotype originates from an adult man with Graves' disease, either hyperthyroidism or ophthalmopathy (not recorded which). Sequencing was carried out using peripheral blood or thyroid tissue (not recorded which). V gene TRBV7-8 combines with J gene TRBJ1-6; 7 bases are a match to TRBD1. CDR3 amino acids: CASSLTGIASPLHF. The CDR3 DNA reads TGTGCCAGCAGCTTGACAGGGATAGCTTCACCCCTCCACTTT.